Below, one T cell receptor beta chain is given with its context. Its antigen is unknown. The sample originates from a study of shared clonotypes between healthy human individuals. Study-wide results and caveats: Of the naive CD4 clonotypes, roughly 5% were shared across several donors. Richness estimates generally favored naive over memory subsets.

After removal of 1 base from V and 1 base from J, the junction contained 6 bases not matched to a gene. The germline V gene has CDR1 SGHRS and CDR2 YFSETQ. The CDR3 sequence is 16 residues long. Method: immunoSEQ multiplex PCR; TCRdb's copy keeps in-frame clones and lacks some. Of about 520,000 clones detected, about 96% appear once; the ten largest clones hold about 0.06%. Sequencing used naive CD4+ T cells sorted from blood. Subset of the sample: CD45RA+ positively selected. This TCR derives from a woman in her 30s in good health. V gene TRBV5-1 combines with J gene TRBJ2-5; 8 nucleotides agree with TRBD2. The CDR3 region is CASSLMAGGSQETQYF. CDR3 coding DNA: TGCGCCAGCAGCTTGATGGCGGGAGGCTCCCAAGAGACCCAGTACTTC.